In its sample, the clone carrying this TCR beta chain was seen many times. What it binds is not known. TCRdb re-called the 5' RACE reads with MiXCR, one entry per CDR3 protein. The repertoire holds 150,000 to 200,000 distinct CDR3 sequences, approximately 13% seen once, with about 11% in the top ten. The CDR3 length is 11 residues. V was pared by 3 bases and J by 5 bases, with 5 bases between. Germline lookup yields CDR1 MNHNS and CDR2 SASEGT. The data belong to a study of CD8 T cells in ankylosing spondylitis. Whole-study results and caveats: Reportedly, disease-linked clones are significantly enriched in ankylosing spondylitis patients' matched synovial fluid. Disease-associated clonotypes exhibited CD8+ identity and were relatively infrequent in peripheral blood. A subset of motif variants has previously been described in the synovial fluid and blood of reactive arthritis.

The sequence was collected from a female donor with ankylosing spondylitis or in good health (not recorded which). Sequenced input: blood, either unsorted or a sorted T cell fraction (not recorded which). The chain carries TRBV6-1 and TRBJ2-7; D uncertain. CDR3 nucleotides: TGTGCCAGCAGTGACCCAAACGAGCAGTACTTC. Amino acid sequence: CASSDPNEQYF.